This is a list of T cell receptor beta chains from one sample in a study of cytomegalovirus exposure and HLA in healthy donors. Method: immunoSEQ multiplex PCR; TCRdb's copy keeps in-frame clones and lacks some. Of about 140,000 clones in the sample, 80% to 90% were seen once. Source material: PBMCs. These receptor sequences come from a man aged 18 to 29 in good health and CMV-seronegative. CDR3s include the opening cysteine and the closing phenylalanine or tryptophan. Each record gives: V gene, CDR3 length, J gene, D gene, CDR3 protein, CDR3 DNA. D genes are given only for firm matches.

v_gene: TRBV30; len: 14; j_gene: TRBJ2-7; d_gene: -; CDR3aa: CAWTLGPLPYEQYF; CDR3nt: TGTGCCTGGACCTTGGGGCCGCTACCCTACGAGCAGTACTTC
v_gene: TRBV6-1; len: 15; j_gene: TRBJ1-5; d_gene: -; CDR3aa: CASSGVGGAYQPQHF; CDR3nt: TGTGCCAGCAGTGGGGTAGGGGGGGCCTATCAGCCCCAGCATTTT
v_gene: TRBV27; len: 15; j_gene: TRBJ2-1; d_gene: TRBD2; CDR3aa: CASSSGLAAYNEQFF; CDR3nt: TGTGCCAGCAGTTCGGGACTAGCGGCCTACAATGAGCAGTTCTTC
v_gene: TRBV4-1; len: 11; j_gene: TRBJ1-2; d_gene: -; CDR3aa: CASSKSGGYTF; CDR3nt: TGCGCCAGCAGCAAGTCCGGTGGCTACACCTTC
v_gene: TRBV19; len: 15; j_gene: TRBJ1-3; d_gene: -; CDR3aa: CASSLRSNHGNTIYF; CDR3nt: TGTGCCAGTAGTCTCCGTAGCAACCATGGAAACACCATATATTTT
v_gene: TRBV4-3; len: 17; j_gene: TRBJ1-3; d_gene: TRBD1; CDR3aa: CASSQDQDRQIRNTIYF; CDR3nt: TGCGCCAGCAGCCAAGATCAGGACAGGCAGATTAGAAACACCATATATTTT
v_gene: TRBV28; len: 18; j_gene: TRBJ2-1; d_gene: -; CDR3aa: CASSLPTADQSGYIEQFF; CDR3nt: TGTGCCAGCAGTTTACCCACTGCGGACCAGAGCGGCTACATTGAGCAGTTCTTC
v_gene: TRBV2; len: 13; j_gene: TRBJ1-4; d_gene: TRBD1; CDR3aa: CANRRGVGEKLFF; CDR3nt: TGTGCCAACCGCAGGGGGGTGGGTGAAAAACTGTTTTTT
v_gene: TRBV21-1; len: 15; j_gene: TRBJ1-2; d_gene: -; CDR3aa: CASSIPEDRPTSSTF; CDR3nt: TGTGCCAGCAGCATCCCCGAGGACAGGCCCACGTCCTCCACCTTC
v_gene: TRBV6-1; len: 15; j_gene: TRBJ2-7; d_gene: -; CDR3aa: CASEDVRGSPYEQYF; CDR3nt: TGTGCCAGCGAGGACGTGAGAGGGAGCCCCTACGAGCAGTACTTC
v_gene: TRBV15; len: 13; j_gene: TRBJ1-4; d_gene: -; CDR3aa: CATSRDTREKLFF; CDR3nt: TGTGCCACCAGCAGAGATACTCGTGAAAAACTGTTTTTT
v_gene: TRBV20-1; len: 10; j_gene: TRBJ2-5; d_gene: -; CDR3aa: CSANLGPQYF; CDR3nt: TGCAGTGCTAATTTGGGGCCCCAGTACTTC
v_gene: TRBV5-6; len: 14; j_gene: TRBJ1-5; d_gene: -; CDR3aa: CASSLVRDNQPQHF; CDR3nt: TGTGCCAGCAGCTTGGTCCGGGACAATCAGCCCCAGCATTTT
v_gene: TRBV11-2; len: 14; j_gene: TRBJ2-1; d_gene: TRBD1; CDR3aa: CASSAGQGYNEQFF; CDR3nt: TGTGCCAGCAGCGCGGGACAGGGTTACAATGAGCAGTTCTTC
v_gene: TRBV7-2; len: 17; j_gene: TRBJ1-2; d_gene: TRBD1; CDR3aa: CASSLGGQGTANYGYTF; CDR3nt: TGTGCCAGCAGCTTAGGGGGACAGGGAACAGCTAACTATGGCTACACCTTC
v_gene: TRBV10-3; len: 13; j_gene: TRBJ1-1; d_gene: TRBD1; CDR3aa: CAISQGDRTEAFF; CDR3nt: TGTGCCATCAGCCAGGGGGACCGGACTGAAGCTTTCTTT
v_gene: TRBV2; len: 17; j_gene: TRBJ2-7; d_gene: TRBD2; CDR3aa: CASSVGQPSGSRYEQYF; CDR3nt: TGTGCCAGCAGTGTGGGACAGCCTAGCGGGAGTCGGTACGAGCAGTACTTC